This T cell receptor beta chain was identified during a study of blood T cells in healthy people across ages. Comments on this clonotype: One junction end disagrees with the germline gene, perhaps due to a read error.

PCR was performed a second time for roughly 7 to 11 cycles using a sample-barcoded 5' primer and a J-beta primer mix. TCRdb recomputed calls from the 5' RACE reads with MiXCR, one row per CDR3 protein. This table holds some 320,000 distinct CDR3 sequences, about 25% found once. Germline CDR1 SGHTA, CDR2 FQGNSA. This CDR3 is built from 13 residues. V is TRBV7-2 and J is TRBJ2-1; possibly TRBD2 for D (5 bases). The TCR was taken from a woman between 70 and 85 years old in good health. The sample comprised blood. CDR3 nucleotide sequence: TGTGTCAGCAGCAAAAAACTAGTTTATGAGCAGTTCTTC. Protein: CVSSKKLVYEQFF.